This T cell receptor beta chain was sequenced in a study of CD8 T cells in Susac syndrome. The CDR3 length is 13 residues. CDR1 is DFQATT and CDR2 is SNEGSKA in the germline V gene (reference sequence). V was cut by 3 bases and J by 3 bases, with 11 bases left in between. RNA amounts of about 0.5 to 1 ug underwent reverse transcription with random hexamers. It was immunoSEQ multiplex PCR that amplified TCR beta CDR3 across 54 Vbeta and 13 Jbeta. TCRdb re-derived calls from the immunoSEQ multiplex PCR reads in MiXCR, one entry per CDR3 protein. Of around 150,000 distinct CDR3 sequences listed, just over 90% are singletons.

The receptor's source is a human donor in good health. The sequenced material came from CD4+ T cells from PBMCs. This sequence joins TRBV20-1 and TRBJ1-1; D unclear. The chain's CDR3 is CSASFDGDTEAFF. The CDR3 DNA reads TGCAGTGCTAGTTTTGACGGTGACACTGAAGCTTTCTTT.